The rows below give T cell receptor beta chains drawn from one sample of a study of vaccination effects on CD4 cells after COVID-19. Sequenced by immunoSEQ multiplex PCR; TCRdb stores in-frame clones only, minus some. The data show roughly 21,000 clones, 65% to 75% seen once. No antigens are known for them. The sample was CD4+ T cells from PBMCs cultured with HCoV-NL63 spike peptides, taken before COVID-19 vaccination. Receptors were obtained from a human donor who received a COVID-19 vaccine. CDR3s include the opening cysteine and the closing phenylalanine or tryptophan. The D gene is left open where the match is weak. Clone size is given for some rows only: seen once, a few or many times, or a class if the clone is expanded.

TGTGCCAGCAGCAAGTCGGGAAGCGGGGGTTACGAGCAGTACTTC	CASSKSGSGGYEQYF	-	TRBV5-4	TRBD2	TRBJ2-7
TGTGCCAGCAGCCCAGGACAGGGGGACTACGAGCAGTACTTC	CASSPGQGDYEQYF	few	TRBV5-4	TRBD1	TRBJ2-7
TGTGCCAGCAGCTCCCGGGACTTCGTTAGCACAGATACGCAGTATTTT	CASSSRDFVSTDTQYF	few	TRBV7-6	-	TRBJ2-3
TGTGCCAGCAGCTTTGGGGGGACAGGGGAGGGAGGTGGCTACACCTTC	CASSFGGTGEGGGYTF	-	TRBV7-2	TRBD1	TRBJ1-2
TGTGCCAGTAGTATTAACACCGCTCCAATTTACGAGCAGTACTTC	CASSINTAPIYEQYF	-	TRBV19	-	TRBJ2-7
TGCGCCAGCAGCAACATCGGGCCCTACGAGCAGTACTTC	CASSNIGPYEQYF	-	TRBV5-1	-	TRBJ2-7
TGTGCCAGTAAAGGACAGGGGCAGAACACTGAAGCTTTCTTT	CASKGQGQNTEAFF	-	TRBV19	TRBD1	TRBJ1-1
TGTGCCAGCAGCTCCTCCCCCATAAGTGAAGCTTTCTTT	CASSSSPISEAFF	-	TRBV7-2	-	TRBJ1-1
TGTGCCACCAGTGACGGGACAGGGCCGAACACTGAAGCTTTCTTT	CATSDGTGPNTEAFF	-	TRBV24-1	TRBD1	TRBJ1-1
TGCGCCAGCAGTCAATTCGGGAAGGTTGGTGAAGCTTTCTTT	CASSQFGKVGEAFF	few	TRBV23-1	-	TRBJ1-1
TGTGCCAGCAGCTTCGGGCGGGGGGCCTACGAGCAGTACTTC	CASSFGRGAYEQYF	few	TRBV13	TRBD2	TRBJ2-7
TGTGCCAGCAGCTTGGCCGGGGGGCAGGGTCAGCCCCAGCATTTT	CASSLAGGQGQPQHF	-	TRBV5-6	-	TRBJ1-5
TGTGCCAGCAGTTTAGGGCTAGGGAGGTGGTACGAGCAGTACTTC	CASSLGLGRWYEQYF	-	TRBV28	-	TRBJ2-7
TGTGCCAGCAGCGTAGAAAATGGCTACACCTTC	CASSVENGYTF	-	TRBV9	-	TRBJ1-2
TGTGCCAGCAGTTTAGGGGACAGGGAAGCTGGCTACACCTTC	CASSLGDREAGYTF	-	TRBV28	TRBD1	TRBJ1-2
TGTGCCTGGAGGGGCAGACTTTACTCTGGAAACACCATATATTTT	CAWRGRLYSGNTIYF	-	TRBV30	-	TRBJ1-3
TGTGCCAGCTCACCACTTGGGGCAGGGGGGGACTACGAGCAGTACTTC	CASSPLGAGGDYEQYF	-	TRBV18	-	TRBJ2-7
TGCGCCAGCAGCACAGGGGGCTCCGGAAACACCATATATTTT	CASSTGGSGNTIYF	few	TRBV5-1	TRBD1	TRBJ1-3
TGCGCCAGCAGCTTGGCCGCGGGGGGCAATCAGCCCCAGCATTTT	CASSLAAGGNQPQHF	-	TRBV5-1	-	TRBJ1-5
TGTGCCAGCAGTTACCGGGCAGAGAGCTCCTACGAGCAGTACTTC	CASSYRAESSYEQYF	few	TRBV6-5	-	TRBJ2-7
TGCGCCAGCAGCCAAGATCTCGGGAGTACGCAGTATTTT	CASSQDLGSTQYF	-	TRBV4-3	-	TRBJ2-3